This TCR beta chain is drawn from a study of cytomegalovirus exposure and HLA in healthy donors. Study-level points and caveats: DRB1 showed the most TCR associations and HLA-C the fewest in a later analysis, as rates varied by HLA locus.

This clone has a single count. Its antigen is not known. V was cut by 5 bases and J by 4 bases, with 9 bases left in between. The CDR3 consists of 12 residues. CDR1 and CDR2 (germline): SGHNT, YYREEE (reference sequence). Primers: 60 Vbeta forward and 13 Jbeta reverse. TCRdb keeps only in-frame clones here, not all; method: immunoSEQ multiplex PCR. The data show 130,000 to 150,000 clones, with less than 80% seen just once and approximately 8.3% held by the top ten. This receptor was obtained from a woman aged 45 to 65 in good health and CMV-seropositive. Sequencing input: PBMCs. V gene TRBV5-4 combines with J gene TRBJ1-2; a possible D gene is TRBD1 (5 bases). The CDR3 protein is CASRGAGYGYTF. In DNA, the CDR3 is TGTGCCAGCAGAGGGGCAGGCTATGGCTACACCTTC.